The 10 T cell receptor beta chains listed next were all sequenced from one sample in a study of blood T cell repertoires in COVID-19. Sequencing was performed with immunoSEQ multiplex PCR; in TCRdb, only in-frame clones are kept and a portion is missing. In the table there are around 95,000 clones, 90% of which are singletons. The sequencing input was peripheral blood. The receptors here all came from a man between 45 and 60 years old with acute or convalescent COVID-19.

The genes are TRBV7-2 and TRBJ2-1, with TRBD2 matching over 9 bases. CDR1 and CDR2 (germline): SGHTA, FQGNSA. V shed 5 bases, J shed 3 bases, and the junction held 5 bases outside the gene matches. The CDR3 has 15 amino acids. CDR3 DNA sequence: TGTGCCAGCAGCACAGGGACTAGCCACTACAATGAGCAGTTCTTC. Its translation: CASSTGTSHYNEQFF.

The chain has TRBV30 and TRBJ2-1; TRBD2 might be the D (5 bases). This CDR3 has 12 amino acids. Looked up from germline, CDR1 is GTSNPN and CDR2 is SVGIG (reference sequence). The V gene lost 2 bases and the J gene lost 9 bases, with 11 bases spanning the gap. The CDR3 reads CAWSSGGSEQFF. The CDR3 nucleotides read TGTGCCTGGAGTAGTGGTGGGAGTGAGCAGTTCTTC.

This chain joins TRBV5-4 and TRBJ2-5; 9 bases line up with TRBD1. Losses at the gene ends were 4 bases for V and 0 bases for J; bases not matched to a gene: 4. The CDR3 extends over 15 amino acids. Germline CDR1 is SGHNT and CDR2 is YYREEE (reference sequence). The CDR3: CASSRRTGDQETQYF. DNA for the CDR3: TGTGCCAGCAGCCGGCGGACAGGGGACCAAGAGACCCAGTACTTC.

CDR3 nucleotides: TGTGCCATCAGCGTAGGGCAGGGTGGGACTGAAGCTTTCTTT. This encodes CAISVGQGGTEAFF. This chain links TRBV10-3 with TRBJ1-1; tentatively, D is TRBD1 (5 bases). The V end lost 6 bases, the J end lost 5 bases, and 16 bases lay between the germline ends. The CDR3 has 14 residues. CDR1 ENHRY and CDR2 SYGVKD come from the germline V gene.

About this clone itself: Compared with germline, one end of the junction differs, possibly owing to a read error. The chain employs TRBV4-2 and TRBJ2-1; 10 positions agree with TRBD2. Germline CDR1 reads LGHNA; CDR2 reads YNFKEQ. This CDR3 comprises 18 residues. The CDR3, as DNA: TGTGCCAGCAGTCAAGAAGGGACCCTAGCGGGAGTGGGTAATGAGCAGTTCTTC. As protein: CASSQEGTLAGVGNEQFF.

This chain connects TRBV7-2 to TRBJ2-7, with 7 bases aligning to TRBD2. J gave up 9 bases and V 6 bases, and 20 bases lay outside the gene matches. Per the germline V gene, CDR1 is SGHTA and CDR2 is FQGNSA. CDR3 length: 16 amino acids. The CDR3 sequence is CASRTGVLCGSGAQYF. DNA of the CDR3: TGTGCCAGCAGAACCGGGGTCCTTTGTGGGAGCGGGGCGCAGTACTTC.

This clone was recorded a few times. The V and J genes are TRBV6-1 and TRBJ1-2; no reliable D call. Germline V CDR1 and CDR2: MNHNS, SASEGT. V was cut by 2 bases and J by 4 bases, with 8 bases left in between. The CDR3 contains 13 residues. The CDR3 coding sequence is TGTGCCAGCAGTGAAAACTCGTTCTATGGCTACACCTTC. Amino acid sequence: CASSENSFYGYTF.

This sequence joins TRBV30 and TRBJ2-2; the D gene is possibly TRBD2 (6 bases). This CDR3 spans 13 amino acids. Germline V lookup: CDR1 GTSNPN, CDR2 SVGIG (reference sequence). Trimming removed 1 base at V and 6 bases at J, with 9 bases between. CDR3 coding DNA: TGTGCCTGGAGTGGGGACTTCTCCGGGGAGCTGTTTTTT. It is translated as CAWSGDFSGELFF.

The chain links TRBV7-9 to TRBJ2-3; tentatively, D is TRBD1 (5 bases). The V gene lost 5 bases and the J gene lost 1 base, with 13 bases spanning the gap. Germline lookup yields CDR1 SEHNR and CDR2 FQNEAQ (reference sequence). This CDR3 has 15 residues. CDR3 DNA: TGTGCCAGCAGCCGAGATGGGGCTGGCACAGATACGCAGTATTTT. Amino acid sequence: CASSRDGAGTDTQYF.

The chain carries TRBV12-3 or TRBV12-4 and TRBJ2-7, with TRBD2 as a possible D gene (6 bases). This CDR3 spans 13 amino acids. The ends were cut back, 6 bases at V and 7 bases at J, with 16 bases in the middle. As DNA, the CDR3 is TGTGCCAGCAGCCATAGCGGCTCCTGGGAGCAGTACTTC. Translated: CASSHSGSWEQYF.